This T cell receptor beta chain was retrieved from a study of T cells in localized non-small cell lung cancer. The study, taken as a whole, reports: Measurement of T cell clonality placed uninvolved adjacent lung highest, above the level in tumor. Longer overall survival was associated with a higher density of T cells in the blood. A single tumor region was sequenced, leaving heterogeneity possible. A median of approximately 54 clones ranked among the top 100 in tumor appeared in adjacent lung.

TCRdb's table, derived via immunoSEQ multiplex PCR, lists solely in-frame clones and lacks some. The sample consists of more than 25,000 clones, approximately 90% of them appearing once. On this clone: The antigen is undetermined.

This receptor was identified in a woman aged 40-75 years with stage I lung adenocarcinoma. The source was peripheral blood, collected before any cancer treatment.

For the CDR3, the DNA is TGTGCCAGCAGCTTCCGCAGGGATAATGAAAAACTGTTTTTT. This codes for CASSFRRDNEKLFF. This chain uses TRBV7-8 with TRBJ1-4, with a weak D call TRBD1 (5 bases). The CDR3 has 14 residues. Per the germline V gene, CDR1 is SGHVS and CDR2 is FQNEAQ. The V end lost 3 bases, the J end lost 4 bases, and 9 bases lay between the germline ends.